Listed below are T cell receptor beta chains from one sample, sequenced in a study of shared clonotypes between healthy human individuals. Profiled with immunoSEQ multiplex PCR; TCRdb holds only in-frame clones, not every one. Of roughly 500,000 clones listed, 70% to 80% were seen once; the top ten hold 10% to 15%. Input material: PBMCs. Receptors originate from a woman in her forties in good health. Some clones in this sample may be carry-over from other donors' samples. Both conserved end residues are part of each CDR3. The D gene is left open where the match is weak. Rows give clone size only sometimes, using once, few, many, or a class for an expanded clone.

v_gene,j_gene,d_gene,abundance,CDR3nt,CDR3aa
TRBV5-1,TRBJ2-7,TRBD1,.,TGCGCCAGCAGCCATCGGGACAGTAGCTCCTACGAGCAGTACTTC,CASSHRDSSSYEQYF
TRBV7-3,TRBJ2-2,.,.,TGTGCCAGCAGCCCCCAGGGAGGGGGGCCAGGCGGGGAGCTGTTTTTT,CASSPQGGGPGGELFF
TRBV4-1,TRBJ1-1,TRBD1,.,TGCGCCAGCAGCCGAGTGAGGGACAGGAGCACTGAAGCTTTCTTT,CASSRVRDRSTEAFF
TRBV5-1,TRBJ1-2,TRBD1,.,TGCGCCAGCAGCTCTGGACAGGGGGCGGTCTATGGCTACACCTTC,CASSSGQGAVYGYTF
TRBV9,TRBJ2-7,TRBD1,.,TGTGCCAGCAGCCAGTGGCAGGGACAGGGGGACGAGCAGTACTTC,CASSQWQGQGDEQYF
TRBV5-4,TRBJ2-3,.,.,TGTGCCAGCAGCTCCCTCTTTGGCACAGATACGCAGTATTTT,CASSSLFGTDTQYF
TRBV30,TRBJ2-7,TRBD2,.,TGTGCCTGGAACCTAGCGGGAGGGATTTACGAGCAGTACTTC,CAWNLAGGIYEQYF
TRBV11-1,TRBJ2-7,.,.,TGTGCCAGCAGCTTAGCTCGGGGGTTTTCCTACGAGCAGTACTTC,CASSLARGFSYEQYF
TRBV10-3,TRBJ2-5,TRBD2,.,TGTGCCATCAGTGAGGGACTAGCGGGAGTGGAGACCCAGTACTTC,CAISEGLAGVETQYF
TRBV19,TRBJ1-1,.,few,TGTGCCAGTTTCAGGGGGAACACTGAAGCTTTCTTT,CASFRGNTEAFF
TRBV27,TRBJ1-4,.,.,TGTGCCAGCATGAAGGCGACGGATGAAAAACTGTTTTTT,CASMKATDEKLFF
TRBV29-1,TRBJ2-7,TRBD2,.,TGCAGCGTTGAAGAGCGGACTAGCGGATATTACGAGCAGTACTTC,CSVEERTSGYYEQYF
TRBV7-9,TRBJ2-7,.,many,TGTGCCAGCGGTGAGGGACATTCGAAACCCTACGAGCAGTACTTC,CASGEGHSKPYEQYF
TRBV4-3,TRBJ2-7,TRBD1,.,TGCGCCAGCAGCCAAGATAGGGGGCGACCCTCCTACGAGCAGTACTTC,CASSQDRGRPSYEQYF
TRBV2,TRBJ1-1,.,.,TGTGCCAGCGAATTCGAAGGGGATACTGAAGCTTTCTTT,CASEFEGDTEAFF
TRBV7-9,TRBJ2-7,.,.,TGTGCCAGCAGCTTAGATTTGGGACTGGTCGAGCAGTACTTC,CASSLDLGLVEQYF
TRBV5-4,TRBJ2-4,TRBD1,.,TGTGCCAGCAGCTGGGACCAGGGGGTGGGAAACATTCAGTACTTC,CASSWDQGVGNIQYF
TRBV28,TRBJ2-3,.,.,TGTGCCAGCAGTTTAGCCGGAGCGCAGGGAGATACGCAGTATTTT,CASSLAGAQGDTQYF
TRBV27,TRBJ2-2,.,.,TGTGCCAGTGCGTGGGCTCGGGATCGGGAGCTGTTTTTT,CASAWARDRELFF
TRBV19,TRBJ2-1,TRBD2,.,TGTGCCAGTAGTATTAGGAGGGGACTAGCGGAAATGAGCGCCTACAATGAGCAGTTCTTC,CASSIRRGLAEMSAYNEQFF
TRBV15,TRBJ2-1,TRBD2,.,TGTGCCAGCTCGATGCGGGAGGATGAGCAGTTCTTC,CASSMREDEQFF
TRBV7-9,TRBJ1-1,.,.,TGTGCCAGCAGCTCGGACAACATGAACACTGAAGCTTTCTTT,CASSSDNMNTEAFF
TRBV2,TRBJ1-1,.,.,TGTGCCAGCGCGACTGAGACTGAAGCTTTCTTT,CASATETEAFF
TRBV11-2,TRBJ2-3,.,.,TGTGCCAGCAGCTTAGGCTCAACAGATACGCAGTATTTT,CASSLGSTDTQYF
TRBV6-5,TRBJ1-6,.,few,TGTGCCAGCAGTTACTCGATGGCAGGAAATTCACCCCTCCACTTT,CASSYSMAGNSPLHF
TRBV2,TRBJ2-2,TRBD2,few,TGTGCCAGCAGTGAGGTCCAGCGGGAGACCGGGGAGCTGTTTTTT,CASSEVQRETGELFF